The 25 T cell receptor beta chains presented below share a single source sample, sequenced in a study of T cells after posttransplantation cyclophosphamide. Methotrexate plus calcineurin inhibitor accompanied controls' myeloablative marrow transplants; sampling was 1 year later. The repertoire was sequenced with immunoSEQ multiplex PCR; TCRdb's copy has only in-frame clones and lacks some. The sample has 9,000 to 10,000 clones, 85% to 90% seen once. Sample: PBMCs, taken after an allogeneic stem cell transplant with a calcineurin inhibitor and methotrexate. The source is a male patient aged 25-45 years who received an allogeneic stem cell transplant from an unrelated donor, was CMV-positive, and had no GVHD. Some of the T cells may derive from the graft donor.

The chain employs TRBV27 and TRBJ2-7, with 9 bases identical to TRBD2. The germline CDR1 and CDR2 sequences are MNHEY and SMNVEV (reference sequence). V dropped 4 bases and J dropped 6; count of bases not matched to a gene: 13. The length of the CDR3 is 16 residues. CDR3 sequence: CASSSRLGSGSFEQYV. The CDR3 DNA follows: TGTGCCAGCAGTTCACGACTAGGTAGCGGGAGCTTCGAGCAGTACGTC.

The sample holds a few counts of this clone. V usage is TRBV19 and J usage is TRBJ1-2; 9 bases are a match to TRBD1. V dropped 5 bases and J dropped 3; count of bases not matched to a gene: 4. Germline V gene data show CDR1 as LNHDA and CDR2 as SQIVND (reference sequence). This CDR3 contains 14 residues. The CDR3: CASSGGTGYYGYTF. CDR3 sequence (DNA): TGTGCCAGTAGTGGCGGGACAGGGTACTATGGCTACACCTTC.

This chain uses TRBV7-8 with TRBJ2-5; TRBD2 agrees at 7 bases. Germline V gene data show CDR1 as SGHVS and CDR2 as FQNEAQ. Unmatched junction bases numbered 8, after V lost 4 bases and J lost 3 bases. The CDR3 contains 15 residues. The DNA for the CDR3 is TGTGCCAGCAGCTGGCTAGCGGACCTAAAAGAGACCCAGTACTTC. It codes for CASSWLADLKETQYF.

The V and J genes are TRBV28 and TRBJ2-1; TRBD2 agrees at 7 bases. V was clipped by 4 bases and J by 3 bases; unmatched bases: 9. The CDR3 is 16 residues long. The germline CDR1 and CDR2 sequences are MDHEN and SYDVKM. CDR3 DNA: TGTGCCAGCAGTTCCCTTGCGGTAGCGGGCTACAATGAGCAGTTCTTC. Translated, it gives CASSSLAVAGYNEQFF.

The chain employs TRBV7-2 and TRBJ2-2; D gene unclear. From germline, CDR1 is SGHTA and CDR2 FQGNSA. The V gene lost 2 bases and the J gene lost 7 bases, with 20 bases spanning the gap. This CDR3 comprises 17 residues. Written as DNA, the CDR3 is TGTGCCAGCAGCTTAAGGCGATTAGCCAATGAGATCGGGGAGCTGTTTTTT. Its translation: CASSLRRLANEIGELFF.

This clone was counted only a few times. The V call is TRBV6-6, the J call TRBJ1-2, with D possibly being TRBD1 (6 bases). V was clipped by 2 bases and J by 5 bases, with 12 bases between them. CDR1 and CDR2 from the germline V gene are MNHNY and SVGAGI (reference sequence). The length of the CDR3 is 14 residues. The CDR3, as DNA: TGTGCCAGCAGTTACCCCCCCACAGGGTATGGCTACACCTTC. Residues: CASSYPPTGYGYTF.

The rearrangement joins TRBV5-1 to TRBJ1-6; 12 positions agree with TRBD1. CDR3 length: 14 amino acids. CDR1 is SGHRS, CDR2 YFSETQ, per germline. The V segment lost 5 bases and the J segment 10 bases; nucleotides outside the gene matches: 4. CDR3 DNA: TGCGCCAGCAGGCAGGGACAGGGGGCATCACCCCTCCACTTT. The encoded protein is CASRQGQGASPLHF.

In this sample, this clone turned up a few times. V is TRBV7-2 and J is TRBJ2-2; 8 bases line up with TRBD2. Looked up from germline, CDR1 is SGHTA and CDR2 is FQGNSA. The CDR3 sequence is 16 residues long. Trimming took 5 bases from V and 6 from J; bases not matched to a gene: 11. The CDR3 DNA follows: TGTGCCAGCAGCCGACTAGCGACGATTGCTTCCGGGGAGCTGTTTTTT. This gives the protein CASSRLATIASGELFF.

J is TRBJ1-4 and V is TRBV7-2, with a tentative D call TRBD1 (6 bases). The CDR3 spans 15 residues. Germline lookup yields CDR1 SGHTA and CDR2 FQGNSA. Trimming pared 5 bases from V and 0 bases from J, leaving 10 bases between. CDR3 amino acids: CASSGQSATNEKLFF. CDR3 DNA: TGTGCCAGCAGCGGACAGTCCGCAACTAATGAAAAACTGTTTTTT.

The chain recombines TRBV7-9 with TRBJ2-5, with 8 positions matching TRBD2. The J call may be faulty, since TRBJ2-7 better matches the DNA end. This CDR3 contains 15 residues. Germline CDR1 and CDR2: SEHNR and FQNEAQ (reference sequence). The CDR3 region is CASSLVTGGTYEQYF. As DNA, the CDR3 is TGTGCCAGCAGCTTAGTAACGGGGGGGACCTACGAGCAGTACTTC.

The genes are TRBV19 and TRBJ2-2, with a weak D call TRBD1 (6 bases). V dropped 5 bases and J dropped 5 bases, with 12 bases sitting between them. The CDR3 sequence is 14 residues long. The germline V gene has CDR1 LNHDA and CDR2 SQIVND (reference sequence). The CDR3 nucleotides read TGTGCCAGTAGTGATTGGACAGAAACCGGGGAGCTGTTTTTT. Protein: CASSDWTETGELFF.

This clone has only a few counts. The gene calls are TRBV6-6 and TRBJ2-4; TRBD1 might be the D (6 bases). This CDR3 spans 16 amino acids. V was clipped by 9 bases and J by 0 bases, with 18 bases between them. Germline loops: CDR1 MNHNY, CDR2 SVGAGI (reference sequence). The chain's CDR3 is CASLAGVGVAKNIQYF. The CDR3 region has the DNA TGTGCCAGTCTAGCAGGGGTCGGGGTAGCCAAAAACATTCAGTACTTC.

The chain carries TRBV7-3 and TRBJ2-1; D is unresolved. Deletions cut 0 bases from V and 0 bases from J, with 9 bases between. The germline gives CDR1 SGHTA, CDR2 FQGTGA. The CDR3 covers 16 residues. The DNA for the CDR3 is TGTGCCAGCAGCTTAACTGGGCCTCGCTCCTACAATGAGCAGTTCTTC. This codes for CASSLTGPRSYNEQFF.

This CDR3 reads CASSFWGQGASEAFF. The DNA for the CDR3 is TGTGCCAGCAGCTTTTGGGGGCAGGGGGCCTCTGAAGCTTTCTTT. V and J are TRBV7-9 and TRBJ1-1; 8 nucleotides align to TRBD1. This CDR3 has 15 amino acids. J lost 6 bases, V lost 3 bases, and 9 bases had no gene match. The germline V gene has CDR1 SEHNR and CDR2 FQNEAQ (reference sequence).

The CDR3 DNA is TGTGCCAGCAGTTCCTGGTCGAGCTCCTACAATGAGCAGTTCTTC. Translating it yields CASSSWSSSYNEQFF. The chain employs TRBV27 and TRBJ2-1; no clear D. Germline CDR1 reads MNHEY; CDR2 reads SMNVEV (reference sequence). V was cut by 4 bases and J by 0 bases, with 10 bases left in between. This CDR3 region has 15 residues.

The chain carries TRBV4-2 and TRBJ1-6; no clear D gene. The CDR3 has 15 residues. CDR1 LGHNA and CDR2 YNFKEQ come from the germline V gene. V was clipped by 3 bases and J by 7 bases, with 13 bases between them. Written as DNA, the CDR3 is TGTGCCAGCAGCCATGAAGTGACTTCAAATTCACCCCTCCACTTT. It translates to CASSHEVTSNSPLHF.

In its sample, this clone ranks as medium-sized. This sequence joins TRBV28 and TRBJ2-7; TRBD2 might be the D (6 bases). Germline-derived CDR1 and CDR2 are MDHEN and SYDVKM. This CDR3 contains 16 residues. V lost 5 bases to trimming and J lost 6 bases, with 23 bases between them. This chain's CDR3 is CASSPWTDGLFLEQYF. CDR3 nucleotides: TGTGCCAGCAGTCCATGGACGGACGGACTATTTCTCGAGCAGTACTTC.

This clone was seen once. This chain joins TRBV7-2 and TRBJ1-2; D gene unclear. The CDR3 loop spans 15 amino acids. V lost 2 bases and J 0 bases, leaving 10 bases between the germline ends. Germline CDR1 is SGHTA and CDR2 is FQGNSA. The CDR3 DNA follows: TGTGCCAGCAGCTTATCGTCAGCGGCTAACTATGGCTACACCTTC. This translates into CASSLSSAANYGYTF.

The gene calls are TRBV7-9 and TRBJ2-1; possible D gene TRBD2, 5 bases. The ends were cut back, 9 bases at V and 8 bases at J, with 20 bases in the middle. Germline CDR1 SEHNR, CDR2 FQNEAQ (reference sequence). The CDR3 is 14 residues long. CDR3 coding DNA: TGTGCCAGTCAGACTTCCGGGGTAAGCGATGAGCAGTTCTTC. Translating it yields CASQTSGVSDEQFF.

CDR3 sequence reads: CASSLALAGASTDTQYF. The CDR3 nucleotides read TGTGCCAGCAGCTTGGCTCTCGCGGGAGCTAGCACAGATACGCAGTATTTT. This chain links TRBV5-4 with TRBJ2-3; 7 nucleotides line up with TRBD2. CDR1 and CDR2 from the germline V gene are SGHNT and YYREEE (reference sequence). J gave up 0 bases and V 0 bases, and 7 bases lay outside the gene matches. CDR3 length: 17 residues.

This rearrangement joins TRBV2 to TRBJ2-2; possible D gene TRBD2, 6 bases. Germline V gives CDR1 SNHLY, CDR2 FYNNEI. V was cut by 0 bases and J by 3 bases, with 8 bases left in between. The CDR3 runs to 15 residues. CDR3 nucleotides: TGTGCCAGCAGTGAAGCGACTAGTTACACCGGGGAGCTGTTTTTT. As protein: CASSEATSYTGELFF.

CDR3 DNA sequence: TGTGCCAGCAGCAAGGACAGGGGCGACTATGGCTACACCTTC. Translated, it gives CASSKDRGDYGYTF. This chain joins TRBV6-6 and TRBJ1-2, with 9 bases that match TRBD1. Per germline, CDR1 MNHNY and CDR2 SVGAGI (reference sequence). This CDR3 comprises 14 residues. V shed 6 bases and J 3 bases; nucleotides not matched to a gene: 5.

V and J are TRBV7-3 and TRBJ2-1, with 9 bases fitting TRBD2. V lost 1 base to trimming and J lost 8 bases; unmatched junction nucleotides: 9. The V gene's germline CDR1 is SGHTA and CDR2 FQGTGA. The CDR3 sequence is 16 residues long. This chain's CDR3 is CASSLIGSGRGDEQFF. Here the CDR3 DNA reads TGTGCCAGCAGCTTAATAGGTAGCGGGAGAGGGGATGAGCAGTTCTTC.

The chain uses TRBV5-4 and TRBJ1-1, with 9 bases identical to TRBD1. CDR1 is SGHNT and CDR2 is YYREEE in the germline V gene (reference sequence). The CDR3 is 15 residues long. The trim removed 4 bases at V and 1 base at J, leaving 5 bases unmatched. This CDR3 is CASSPGDRANTEAFF. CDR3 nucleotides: TGTGCCAGCAGCCCAGGGGACAGGGCGAACACTGAAGCTTTCTTT.

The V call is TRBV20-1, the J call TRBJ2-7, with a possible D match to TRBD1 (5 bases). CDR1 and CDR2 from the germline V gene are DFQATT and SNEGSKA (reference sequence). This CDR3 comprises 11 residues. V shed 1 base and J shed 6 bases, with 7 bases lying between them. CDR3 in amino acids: CSARAGFEQYF. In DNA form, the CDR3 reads TGCAGTGCTAGAGCAGGGTTCGAGCAGTACTTC.